This T cell receptor (beta chain) is drawn from a study of tumor and adjacent non-tumor tissue in lung cancer. Study in general: Stage I to III disease affected about nine men and roughly 5 women aged about 31 to 80.

This sample's RNA came from whole unsorted tissue. More than 3 cm separated this lung sample from the edge of the tumor. There are 18 residues in the CDR3. Germline V CDR1 and CDR2: MNHNY, SVGAGI (reference sequence). V was pared by 2 bases and J by 4 bases, with 21 bases between. TCRbeta libraries were built with three rounds of nested PCR, modified from ARM-PCR. TCRdb ran MiXCR on the multiplex PCR reads and lists one entry per CDR3 protein. The table includes approximately 120,000 distinct CDR3 sequences, about 65% detected once. The rearrangement uses TRBV6-6 and TRBJ1-5; D is possibly TRBD1 (5 bases). Input material: distant non-tumor lung tissue. The receptor was derived from a man in his 60s with non-small cell lung cancer. CDR3 residues: CASSYPPGTPSSNQPQHF. The CDR3 DNA sequence: TGTGCCAGCAGTTACCCTCCCGGGACCCCGTCAAGTAATCAGCCCCAGCATTTT.